This T cell receptor (beta chain) is drawn from a study of T cells in women clearing cervical HPV infection. Whole-study findings and limits: Repertoire richness, not evenness, was significantly elevated in CIN3+ cases versus controls. Unknown T-cell numbers per sample may underlie the richness differences.

The method was immunoSEQ multiplex PCR; TCRdb's version includes in-frame clones alone and lacks a portion of them. In total, the table holds about 36,000 clones. MY09/MY11 PCR detected cervical HPV DNA; dot-blot assigned genotypes. About this clone itself: The target antigen is unknown.

The sample was blood buffy coat. The receptor comes from a woman aged 18-70 years with a cervical HPV16 infection that either progressed to CIN3+ or cleared (not recorded which).

Incomplete CDR3 DNA: TGTGCCAGCAGTGGTGGTAGCGGGGGGGAGACC. Translating it yields CASSGGSGGET. The CDR3 as a whole reads CASSGGSGGETQYF. This chain joins TRBV27 and TRBJ2-5; 10 bases agree with TRBD2. Sequencing ends 3 residues short of the CDR3 end; the germline J gene provides the rest. The CDR3 has 14 amino acids. J was trimmed by 5 bases and V by 5 bases; bases with no gene match: 5. The germline gives CDR1 MNHEY, CDR2 SMNVEV (reference sequence).